This T cell receptor (beta chain) stems from a study of cytomegalovirus exposure and HLA in healthy donors. The PCR made use of 60 Vbeta and 13 Jbeta primers. Measured with immunoSEQ multiplex PCR; TCRdb has only the in-frame clones, and not every one. Of 170,000 or so clones in the sample, over 65% are singletons; the top ten hold under 2.5%. This clone was found once. The CDR3 has 16 amino acids. With V trimmed by 0 bases and J by 6 bases, 10 bases remained unmatched. Germline V gene lookup returns CDR1 SGHKS and CDR2 YYEKEE (reference sequence). Input material: PBMCs. The receptor comes from a man aged 55 to 70 in good health and CMV-seronegative. This sequence joins TRBV5-5 and TRBJ1-2; 8 nucleotides line up with TRBD1. As DNA, the CDR3 is TGTGCCAGCAGCTTGGATCTTGGGGCAGGGGGCGATGGCTACACCTTC. Its protein is CASSLDLGAGGDGYTF.